One sample yielded the 9 T cell receptor beta chains listed below, sequenced in a study of spatial heterogeneity in lung cancer. Time point here: sample taken at primary tumor resection. No cells were sorted before sequencing. The whole RNA sequenced was extracted from tumor, nontumor lung or frozen PBMC. TCRdb ran MiXCR on the 5' RACE reads and lists one entry per CDR3 protein. The top ten hold approximately 2.9% of the sample, which has roughly 49,000 distinct CDR3 sequences, roughly 7% seen once. The sample consisted of PBMCs, taken at surgery. The receptors come from a female donor with early-stage non-small cell lung cancer.

This clonotype came up many times. This chain uses TRBV11-2 with TRBJ2-2, with D maybe TRBD1 (6 bases). The CDR3 extends over 16 amino acids. Trimming left V 3 bases short and J 4 bases short, with 15 bases between. Per the germline V gene, CDR1 is SGHAT and CDR2 is FQNNGV. DNA of the CDR3: TGTGCCAGCAGCTTCACCGCCGGGACAACCACCGGGGAGCTGTTTTTT. Its protein product is CASSFTAGTTTGELFF.

The sample holds a few counts of this clonotype. V and J are TRBV30 and TRBJ2-7, with 9 bases lining up with TRBD1. V trimming: 1 base; J trimming: 4 bases; junction bases outside the gene matches: 14. Germline CDR1 reads GTSNPN; CDR2 reads SVGIG (reference sequence). CDR3 length equals 17 residues. In DNA, the CDR3 is TGTGCCTGGAGTGCCTATGGGACAGGGCTTCGGGATTACGAGCAGTACTTC. Its protein product is CAWSAYGTGLRDYEQYF.

This clonotype was recorded many times. Mismatch with germline at one junction end may stem from a read error. The chain couples TRBV4-3 to TRBJ1-4; D not resolved. CDR1 and CDR2 from the germline V gene are LGHNA and YSLEER. The CDR3 totals 15 residues. CDR3 nucleotides: TGCGCCAGCAGTCAAGCATGGGGAACTAATGAAAAACTGTTTTTT. This codes for CASSQAWGTNEKLFF.

This clonotype was picked up a small number of times. The chain employs TRBV4-1 and TRBJ2-2, with D possibly matching TRBD2 (6 bases). Trimming stripped 1 base from V and 5 bases from J, with 11 bases between. The CDR3 has 15 amino acids. Per the germline V gene, CDR1 is MGHRA and CDR2 is YSYEKL. CDR3 sequence reads: CASSQGRARTGELFF. Here the CDR3 DNA reads TGCGCCAGCAGCCAAGGGAGGGCGAGGACCGGGGAGCTGTTTTTT.

This clonotype was counted between two and nine times. The chain carries TRBV20-1 and TRBJ1-1, with a tentative D call TRBD1 (6 bases). Germline CDR1 and CDR2: DFQATT and SNEGSKA (reference sequence). The CDR3 runs 15 residues. V lost 3 bases and J lost 0, with 14 bases in between. CDR3 protein: CSASPARGVNTEAFF. CDR3 in DNA: TGCAGTGCTAGCCCGGCCAGGGGAGTGAACACTGAAGCTTTCTTT.

This clonotype was detected only once. A single base separates this from a much larger clone, so it may be a read error. The chain links TRBV4-2 to TRBJ1-6; 8 bases align to TRBD1. The ends lost 0 bases at V and 6 bases at J; junction bases unmatched: 10. Germline lookup yields CDR1 LGHNA and CDR2 YNFKEQ. This CDR3 is 18 amino acids long. CDR3 sequence (DNA): TGTGCCAGCAGCCAAGATCCCCTGGGACAGGTTTTTAATTCACCCCTCCACTTT. Translating gives CASSQDPLGQVFNSPLHF.

This clonotype has only a few counts. The chain joins TRBV5-6 to TRBJ2-2; possible D gene TRBD1, 6 bases. Trimming removed 5 bases from V and 7 bases from J, with 9 bases in between. CDR1 SGHDT and CDR2 YYEEEE come from the germline V gene. This CDR3 spans 12 amino acids. The CDR3 protein is CASSSGVGELFF. The CDR3 DNA is TGTGCCAGCAGTTCAGGGGTCGGGGAGCTGTTTTTT.

This clonotype was seen many times. This sequence joins TRBV29-1 and TRBJ2-1; D not resolved. Germline V gives CDR1 SQVTM, CDR2 ANQGSEA. The germline V and J ends were trimmed by 4 bases and 1 base, with 11 bases remaining between them. The CDR3 has 14 amino acids. The CDR3 reads CSVGLVGSYNEQFF. CDR3 sequence (DNA): TGCAGCGTTGGACTGGTGGGGTCCTACAATGAGCAGTTCTTC.

This clonotype was recorded many times. The chain is built from TRBV28 and TRBJ1-6; the D gene is possibly TRBD1 (6 bases). Germline V gene data show CDR1 as MDHEN and CDR2 as SYDVKM. V was cut by 0 bases and J by 7 bases, with 10 bases left in between. CDR3 length: 15 amino acids. CDR3: CASSLWSGGNSPLHF. The CDR3 DNA sequence: TGTGCCAGCAGTTTATGGAGTGGGGGCAATTCACCCCTCCACTTT.